The present T cell receptor (beta chain) was sequenced within a study of cytomegalovirus exposure and HLA in healthy donors. The study's findings and limits: TRBV6-2, TRBV6-3 and other indistinguishable V segments were excluded.

A remark on this clone: Its antigen remains unidentified.

The V gene's germline CDR1 is LGHNA and CDR2 YNFKEQ. The CDR3 is 15 residues long. The ends lost 5 bases at V and 4 bases at J; junction bases unmatched: 8. 60 Vbeta and 13 Jbeta primers were used in PCR. Only in-frame clones appear in the TCRdb table, and some are missing; sequencing was by immunoSEQ multiplex PCR. The table lists 200,000 or so clones, approximately 80% of them singletons. This clonotype originated in a boy between 2 and 10 years old in good health and CMV-seronegative. The sample was PBMCs. The chain recombines TRBV4-2 with TRBJ2-7; 10 bases map to TRBD1. This chain's CDR3 is CASSGQTGGNYEQYF. Written as DNA, the CDR3 is TGTGCCAGCAGCGGCCAGACAGGGGGCAATTACGAGCAGTACTTC.